The 5 T cell receptor beta chains listed next were all sequenced from one sample in a study of T cells expressing NK-cell markers (dated by TCRdb to the early 2020s). The library was generated by 5' RACE. The listed sequencing device is Illumina HiSeq 2000. With the reads reprocessed by TCRdb, a single entry stands for each CDR3 protein sequence and no DNA is reported. This sample's table lists roughly 450,000 distinct CDR3 sequences. Together, the top ten hold 1.4% of the sample. Material: blood T cells: a sorted CD56 or NKG2C T cell subset, CD4+ or CD8+ T cells, or bulk PBMC T cells (not recorded which). These receptor sequences come from a woman aged 45-60 years in good health. Donor details come from another sample of the same person, matched by shared clones.

Here the CDR3 reads CSAPRQHSYEQYF. The J gene is TRBJ2-7, the V gene TRBV20-1; TCRdb indicates TRBD1, and absent DNA this call remains unverified. The CDR3 length is 13 residues. The germline V gene encodes CDR1 DFQATT and CDR2 SNEGSKA (reference sequence).

The V call is TRBV3-1, the J call TRBJ2-5; TCRdb picks TRBD1, but there is no DNA to check that call. Germline loops: CDR1 LGHDT, CDR2 YNNKEL (reference sequence). The CDR3 length is 15 residues. This chain's CDR3 is CASSQEGRVAETQYF.

The chain links TRBV5-1 to TRBJ2-1; TCRdb picks TRBD1, but there is no DNA to check that call. The V gene's germline CDR1 is SGHRS and CDR2 YFSETQ. The CDR3 length is 14 residues. CDR3 residues: CASSLRTGADEQFF.

V and J are TRBV27 and TRBJ2-2; the TCRdb call, TRBD2, lacks DNA for checking. The germline CDR1 and CDR2 sequences are MNHEY and SMNVEV (reference sequence). This CDR3 region has 15 residues. The CDR3 region is CASSLPSGIGGELFF.

This chain connects TRBV25-1 to TRBJ2-1; with no DNA, the TCRdb D assignment of TRBD2 cannot be verified. Germline assignment: CDR1 MGHDK and CDR2 SYGVNS. CDR3 length: 16 amino acids. The CDR3 spells CASSGRRLAGKDEQFF.